This TCR beta chain was observed in a study of shared clonotypes between healthy human individuals (TCRdb year 2020). For the study in its entirety: Three men and two women, aged 18 to 49 years, made up the cohort. For each donor, three plates each were used for CD4 naive and CD4 memory, two plates were used for CD8 naive, and one plate was used for CD8 memory. To increase sequencing depth and limit assay-specific biases, TCR repertoire library preparation and sequencing were carried out by different laboratories using diverse techniques. Leukapheresis yielded between about 0.85 and 10 billion PBMCs per donor. To estimate repertoire size and how much clonotypes are shared between individuals, the study performed deep sequencing of blood TCR repertoires from 4 to 6 healthy adults. Broad study findings and their caveats: Higher generation probabilities were observed for clonotypes shared by all four sorted-subset donors than for non-shared clonotypes. Rarefaction of sorted-subset datasets indicated incomplete sequencing despite the large sequencing depth. Because the study included a small number of donors, the genetic and exposure-history diversity represented was limited. Only blood was sampled, and tissue TCR repertoires likely differ from those in blood. Larger estimated clonotype richness was generally found for naive subsets than for memory subsets. Pairwise subsampling indicated that sequencing depth was expected to affect the degree of clonotype sharing among donors. Across a handful of donors, around 5% of naive CD4, 3% to 4% of naive CD8, 2% to 2.5% of memory CD4, and approximately 0.4% of memory CD8 clonotypes were shared.

Comment on this clone: There is no known antigen for this receptor. No base qualities exist here, and no much larger clone lies one base off it.

The CDR3 numbers 13 residues from cysteine through phenylalanine. CDR3 DNA is the only sequence kept; it has 39 bases, read in frame from the first base. Trimming leaves V shorter by 7 bases and J shorter by 4 bases, with the junction holding 6 bases beyond the gene matches. Sequences SGHNT (CDR1) and YYREEE (CDR2) are obtained from the germline V gene (reference sequence). TCR CDR3 regions were amplified from genomic DNA by multiplex PCR using the deep immunoSEQ assay. For each cell subset, the extracted genomic DNA was distributed evenly across all wells of several immunoSEQ 96-well plates, and each plate served as one replicate. For sorted subsets, each replicate PCR was loaded with around 220 ng genomic DNA, equivalent to roughly 30,000 T cell genomes. Purified libraries were measured with a Qubit 3.0 fluorometer, size-checked on a Bioanalyzer 2100, and measured again with the KAPA Library Quantification kit. A separate single-read 150-cycle Illumina NextSeq 550 flow cell was used to sequence each immunoSEQ 96-well plate. The original methods were these. Because the immunoSEQ output included only junctional sequences and no quality scores, the filtering could not be the same as the filtering used for full-length reads. Sequences were annotated with PyIR, a Python wrapper for IgBLAST v1.9, and V/J genes and CDR3 were assigned using IMGT germline references. Any read was removed if the V/J assignment was weak (E-value above 1e-6), the CDR3 was missing, or the read contained stop codons, out-of-frame junctions, or ambiguous translated residues. V3J clonotypes were defined as sequences sharing the same inferred V gene, J gene, and CDR3 amino acid sequence. Percentage overlap between repertoires was calculated by dividing the number of shared unique clonotypes by the size of the smaller repertoire. Richness of each repertoire was evaluated using RTK rarefaction, the Chao1 estimator, and Recon v2.1 estimates of unobserved clonotypes. OLGA was used to compute generation probabilities for all TCRbeta clonotypes that the gDNA method yielded from a few donors. TCRdb limited this immuneACCESS table to in-frame rearrangements with V and J called. A share of clones is missing; checked studies link under half to unresolved V genes, and the rest is unexplained. That table is the source of V, J and clone size, and D and trimming were worked out from the DNA. In this sample the table shows roughly 2 million clones, 85% to 95% of which occur a single time. The top ten clones comprise about 0.13% of the sample.

Healthy HIV-negative adults with no recently reported acute infections or vaccinations were included as donors. Only Caucasian adults living in Nashville, Tennessee, USA were represented among the donors. CD4+ T cells were enriched through magnetic negative selection, after which naive cells were positively selected on CD45RA and the remaining negative fraction served as the memory subset. Blood was collected by leukapheresis, and PBMCs were isolated by Ficoll-Histopaque density gradient centrifugation and then cryopreserved in liquid nitrogen vapor phase. Analytical flow cytometry was used to check the purity and quantity of every magnetically sorted T cell population. From each sorted fraction, genomic DNA was isolated and quantified by UV absorbance on a Nanodrop 2000c.

This receptor was obtained from a man aged 18 to 30 in good health. The receptor chain draws on TRBV5-4 and TRBJ2-5, and TRBD1 aligns with 8 junction nucleotides. The sequenced sample was naive CD4+ T cells sorted from blood. In the paper's terms, the cell subset or site label means: CD45RA+ positively selected. The CDR3 region has the sequence CASGRDRLETQYF. At the DNA level, the sequence is TGTGCCAGCGGCCGGGACAGGCTAGAGACCCAGTACTTC.